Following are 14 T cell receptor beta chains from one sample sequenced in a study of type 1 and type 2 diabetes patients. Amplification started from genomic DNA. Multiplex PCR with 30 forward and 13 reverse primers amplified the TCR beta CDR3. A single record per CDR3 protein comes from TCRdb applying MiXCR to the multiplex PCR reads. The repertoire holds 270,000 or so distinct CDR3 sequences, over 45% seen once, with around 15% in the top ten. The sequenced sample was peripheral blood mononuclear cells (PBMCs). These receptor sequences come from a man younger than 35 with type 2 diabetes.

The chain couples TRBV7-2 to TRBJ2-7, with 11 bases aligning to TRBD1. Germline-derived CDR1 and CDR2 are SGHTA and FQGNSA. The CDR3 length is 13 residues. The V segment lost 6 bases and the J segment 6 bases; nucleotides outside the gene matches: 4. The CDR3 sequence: CASSPGTGGEQYF. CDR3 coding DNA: TGTGCCAGCAGTCCCGGGACAGGGGGCGAGCAGTACTTC.

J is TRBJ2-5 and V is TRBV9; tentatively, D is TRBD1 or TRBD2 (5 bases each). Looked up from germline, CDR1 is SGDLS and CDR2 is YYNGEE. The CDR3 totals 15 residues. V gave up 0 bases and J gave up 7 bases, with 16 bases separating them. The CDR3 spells CASSVAGGGMATQYF. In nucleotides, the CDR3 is TGTGCCAGCAGCGTAGCGGGTGGGGGTATGGCGACCCAGTACTTC.

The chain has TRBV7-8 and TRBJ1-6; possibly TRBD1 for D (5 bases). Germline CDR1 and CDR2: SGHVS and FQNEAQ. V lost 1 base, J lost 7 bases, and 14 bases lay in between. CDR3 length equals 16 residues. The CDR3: CASSLEGTRGNSPLHF. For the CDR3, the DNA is TGTGCCAGCAGCTTAGAGGGGACTAGGGGCAATTCACCCCTCCACTTT. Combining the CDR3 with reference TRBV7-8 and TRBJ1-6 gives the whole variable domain GAGVSQSPRYKVAKRGQDVALRCDPISGHVSLFWYQQALGQGPEFLTYFQNEAQLDKSGLPSDRFFAERPEGSVSTLKIQRTQQEDSAVYLCASSLEGTRGNSPLHFGNGTRLTVT.

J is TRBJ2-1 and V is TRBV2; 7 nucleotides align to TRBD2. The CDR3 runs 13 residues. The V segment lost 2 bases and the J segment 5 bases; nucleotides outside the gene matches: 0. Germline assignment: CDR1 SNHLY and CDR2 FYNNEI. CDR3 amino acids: CASSETSDNEQFF. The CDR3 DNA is TGTGCCAGCAGTGAAACTAGCGACAATGAGCAGTTCTTC.

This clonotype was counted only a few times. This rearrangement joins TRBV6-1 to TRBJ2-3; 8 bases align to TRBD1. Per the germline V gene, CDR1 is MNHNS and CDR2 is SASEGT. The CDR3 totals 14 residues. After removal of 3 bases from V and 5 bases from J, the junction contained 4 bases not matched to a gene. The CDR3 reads CASSDHGQGDTQYF. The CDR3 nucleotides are TGTGCCAGCAGTGACCACGGACAGGGAGATACGCAGTATTTT.

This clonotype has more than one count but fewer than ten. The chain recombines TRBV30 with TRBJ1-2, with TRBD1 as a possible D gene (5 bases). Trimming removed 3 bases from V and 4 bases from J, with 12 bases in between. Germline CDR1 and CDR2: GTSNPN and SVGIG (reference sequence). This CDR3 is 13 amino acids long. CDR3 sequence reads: CAWSQGTGYGYTF. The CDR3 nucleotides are TGTGCCTGGAGCCAAGGGACCGGCTATGGCTACACCTTC.

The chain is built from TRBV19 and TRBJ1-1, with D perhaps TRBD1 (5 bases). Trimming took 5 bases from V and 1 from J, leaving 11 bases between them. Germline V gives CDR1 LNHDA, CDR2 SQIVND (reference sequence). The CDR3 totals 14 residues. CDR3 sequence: CASSPGGENTEAFF. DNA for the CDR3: TGTGCCAGTAGTCCCGGAGGGGAGAACACTGAAGCTTTCTTT.

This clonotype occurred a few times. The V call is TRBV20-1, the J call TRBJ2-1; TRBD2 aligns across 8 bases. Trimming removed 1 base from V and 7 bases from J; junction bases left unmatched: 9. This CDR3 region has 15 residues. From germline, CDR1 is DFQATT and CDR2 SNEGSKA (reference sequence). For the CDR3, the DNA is TGCAGTGCTAGAGGCATCAGCGGGAGAGGGAATGAGCAGTTCTTC. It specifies CSARGISGRGNEQFF.

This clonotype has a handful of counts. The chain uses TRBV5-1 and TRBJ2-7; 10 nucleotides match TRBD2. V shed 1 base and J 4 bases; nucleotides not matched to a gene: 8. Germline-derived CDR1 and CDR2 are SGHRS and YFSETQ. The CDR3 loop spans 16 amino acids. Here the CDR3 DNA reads TGCGCCAGCAGCTTGCCTACTAGCGGGAAAGTTTACGAGCAGTACTTC. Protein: CASSLPTSGKVYEQYF.

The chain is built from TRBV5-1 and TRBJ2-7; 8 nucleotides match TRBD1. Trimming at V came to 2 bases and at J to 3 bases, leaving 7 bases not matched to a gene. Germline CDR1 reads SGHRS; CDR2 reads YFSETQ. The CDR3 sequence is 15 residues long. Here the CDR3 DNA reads TGCGCCAGCAGCTTTTTACAAACAGGGGGCTACGAGCAGTACTTC. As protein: CASSFLQTGGYEQYF.

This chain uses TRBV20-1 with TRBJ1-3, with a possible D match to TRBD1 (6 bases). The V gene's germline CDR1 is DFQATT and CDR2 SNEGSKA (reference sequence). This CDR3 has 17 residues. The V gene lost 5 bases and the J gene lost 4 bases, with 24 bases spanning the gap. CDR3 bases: TGCAGTGCTCTTTCTGTTACTCGGGGGCTAGTCGGAAACACCATATATTTT. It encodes CSALSVTRGLVGNTIYF.

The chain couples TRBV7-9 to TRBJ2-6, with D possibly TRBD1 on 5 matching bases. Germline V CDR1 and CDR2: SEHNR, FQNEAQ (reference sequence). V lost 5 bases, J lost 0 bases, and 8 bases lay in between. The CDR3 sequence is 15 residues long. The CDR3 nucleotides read TGTGCCAGCAGCCCAGGGTACTCTGGGGCCAACGTCCTGACTTTC. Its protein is CASSPGYSGANVLTF.

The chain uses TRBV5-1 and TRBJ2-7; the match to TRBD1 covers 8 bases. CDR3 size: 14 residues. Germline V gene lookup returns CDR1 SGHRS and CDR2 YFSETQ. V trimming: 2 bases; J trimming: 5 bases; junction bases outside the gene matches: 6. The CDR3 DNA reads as TGCGCCAGCAGCTTCCGGACAGGGTTTGACGAGCAGTACTTC. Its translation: CASSFRTGFDEQYF.

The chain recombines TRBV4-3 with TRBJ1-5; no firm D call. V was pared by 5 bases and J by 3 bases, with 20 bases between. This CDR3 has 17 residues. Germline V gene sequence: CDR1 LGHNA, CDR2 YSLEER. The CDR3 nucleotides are TGCGCCAGCAGCGAAGTGGGGAAAGGACCGGACAATCAGCCCCAGCATTTT. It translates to CASSEVGKGPDNQPQHF.